The 27 T cell receptor beta chains listed next were all sequenced from one sample in a study of T cell responses to AZD1222 COVID-19 vaccine. Only in-frame clones appear in the TCRdb table, and some are missing; sequencing was by immunoSEQ multiplex PCR. The table includes some 120,000 clones, about 90% detected once. The sample in question was peripheral blood, obtained 28 days after the second AZD1222 dose. The receptor set was obtained from an adult who received the AZD1222 COVID-19 vaccine.

The chain links TRBV19 to TRBJ1-5; maybe TRBD1 (5 bases). This CDR3 is 15 amino acids long. V was cut by 9 bases and J by 4 bases, with 19 bases left in between. Germline CDR1 reads LNHDA; CDR2 reads SQIVND (reference sequence). CDR3 coding DNA: TGTGCCAGCTCCCTTTCGACAGACTCAAATCAGCCCCAGCATTTT. Amino acid sequence: CASSLSTDSNQPQHF. The entire variable domain, with the rest obtained from reference TRBV19 and TRBJ1-5, is as follows: DGGITQSPKYLFRKEGQNVTLSCEQNLNHDAMYWYRQDPGQGLRLIYYSQIVNDFQKGDIAEGYSVSREKKESFPLTVTSAQKNPTAFYLCASSLSTDSNQPQHFGDGTRLSIL.

The gene calls are TRBV2 and TRBJ2-7; D not resolved. CDR1 is SNHLY, CDR2 FYNNEI, per germline. This CDR3 region has 12 residues. Deletions cut 6 bases from V and 6 bases from J, with 12 bases between. CDR3: CASRSHTSEQYF. The CDR3 region has the DNA TGTGCCAGCAGGTCACATACCAGCGAGCAGTACTTC.

The V call is TRBV19, the J call TRBJ2-5; D unclear. The CDR3 is 15 amino acids. V lost 6 bases to trimming and J lost 0 bases, with 14 bases between them. Germline CDR1 and CDR2: LNHDA and SQIVND (reference sequence). The CDR3 bases are TGTGCCAGTAGCCCAGAGTACTTCTACCAAGAGACCCAGTACTTC. The encoded protein is CASSPEYFYQETQYF.

The rearrangement uses TRBV14 and TRBJ1-6; unclear D gene. Germline CDR1 SGHDN, CDR2 FVKESK. The germline V and J ends were trimmed by 1 base and 10 bases, with 8 bases remaining between them. This CDR3 has 13 amino acids. CDR3 DNA sequence: TGTGCCAGCAGCCAAGTTGGGGTCTCACCCCTCCACTTT. Its protein product is CASSQVGVSPLHF.

Only one count was recorded for this clone. The rearrangement joins TRBV7-3 to TRBJ2-1; possibly TRBD2 for D (6 bases). V was trimmed by 2 bases and J by 4 bases, leaving 12 bases between them. The germline V gene encodes CDR1 SGHTA and CDR2 FQGTGA. The CDR3 runs 15 residues. The CDR3 sequence: CASSLGLAFYNEQFF. The CDR3 DNA sequence: TGTGCCAGCAGCTTAGGGCTAGCGTTTTACAATGAGCAGTTCTTC.

The chain joins TRBV5-1 to TRBJ2-2; TRBD1 agrees at 7 bases. CDR3 length equals 17 residues. The germline gives CDR1 SGHRS, CDR2 YFSETQ. The J segment lost 5 bases and the V segment lost 0 bases, leaving 10 bases of the junction unmatched. The CDR3 loop reads CASSLALGTEETGELFF. The CDR3 region has the DNA TGCGCCAGCAGCTTGGCCTTAGGGACAGAGGAGACCGGGGAGCTGTTTTTT.

The CDR3 protein is CASNSSVPRSGNTIYF. The CDR3 coding sequence is TGTGCCAGCAACTCGTCGGTCCCCAGAAGTGGAAACACCATATATTTT. The V and J genes are TRBV7-9 and TRBJ1-3; D gene ambiguous. Germline V gene lookup returns CDR1 SEHNR and CDR2 FQNEAQ (reference sequence). The V gene lost 7 bases and the J gene lost 3 bases, with 19 bases spanning the gap. This CDR3 has 16 amino acids. Full variable domain (remainder filled in from reference TRBV7-9 and TRBJ1-3): DTGVSQNPRHKITKRGQNVTFRCDPISEHNRLYWYRQTLGQGPEFLTYFQNEAQLEKSRLLSDRFSAERPKGSFSTLEIQRTEQGDSAMYLCASNSSVPRSGNTIYFGEGSWLTVV.

The J gene is TRBJ2-1, the V gene TRBV29-1, with D possibly being TRBD1 (6 bases). Germline values: CDR1 SQVTM, CDR2 ANQGSEA. There are 16 residues in the CDR3. With 1 base removed from V and 4 bases from J, the gap between germline ends came to 17 bases. The CDR3 DNA is TGCAGCGTTGAAGGCACACCGGGACATCAATACAATGAGCAGTTCTTC. This gives the protein CSVEGTPGHQYNEQFF.

J is TRBJ2-7 and V is TRBV9; D might be TRBD2 (5 bases). The V and J ends lost 0 bases and 3 bases respectively, with 10 bases between them. This CDR3 has 14 amino acids. Germline V lookup: CDR1 SGDLS, CDR2 YYNGEE. The CDR3 DNA follows: TGTGCCAGCAGCGTAGGGGGAGAGAGCTACGAGCAGTACTTC. Its protein is CASSVGGESYEQYF.

Of note for this clone: Other nucleotide sequences in the sample specify the same CDR3. This chain joins TRBV18 and TRBJ1-1; 9 bases match TRBD1. The germline gives CDR1 KGHSH, CDR2 LQKENI. J gave up 2 bases and V 3 bases, and 1 base lay outside the gene matches. The CDR3 contains 14 residues. DNA for the CDR3: TGTGCCAGCTCACCGGGACAGGGAAACACTGAAGCTTTCTTT. Protein product: CASSPGQGNTEAFF.

The chain combines TRBV6-6 with TRBJ2-5, with TRBD1 matching 11 bases. The germline CDR1 and CDR2 sequences are MNHNY and SVGAGI (reference sequence). The CDR3 is 15 amino acids. The V and J ends lost 2 bases and 5 bases, in that order; junction bases with no gene match: 4. The CDR3 nucleotides are TGTGCCAGCAGTTACGGGACAGGGGGAGGGGAGACCCAGTACTTC. Translating gives CASSYGTGGGETQYF.

This chain connects TRBV6-5 to TRBJ1-5, with 7 bases aligning to TRBD1. The CDR3 is 15 amino acids. V shed 2 bases and J 4 bases; nucleotides not matched to a gene: 5. Germline CDR1 is MNHEY and CDR2 is SVGAGI. In DNA, the CDR3 is TGTGCCAGCAGTTACGCCGGGACAGCAAATCAGCCCCAGCATTTT. It specifies CASSYAGTANQPQHF.

This clone was observed many times. The V call is TRBV30, the J call TRBJ2-6; D gene ambiguous. The CDR3 covers 14 residues. Germline V CDR1 and CDR2: GTSNPN, SVGIG (reference sequence). V shed 8 bases and J shed 0 bases, with 11 bases lying between them. For the CDR3, the DNA is TGTGCCCGATCCAGGCACTCTGGGGCCAACGTCCTGACTTTC. Translating it yields CARSRHSGANVLTF.

The chain uses TRBV30 and TRBJ1-6; D is uncertain. The CDR3 is 14 amino acids. In germline, CDR1 is GTSNPN, CDR2 SVGIG (reference sequence). V was pared by 4 bases and J by 0 bases, with 7 bases between. CDR3 bases: TGTGCCTGGAATCCGAGCTCCTATAATTCACCCCTCCACTTT. This translates into CAWNPSSYNSPLHF.

V is TRBV30 and J is TRBJ1-3; D unclear. CDR1 is GTSNPN and CDR2 is SVGIG in the germline V gene (reference sequence). The ends were cut back, 0 bases at V and 4 bases at J, with 10 bases in the middle. The CDR3 sequence is 14 residues long. DNA for the CDR3: TGTGCCTGGAGTGTACCAGTTCGGGGAAACACCATATATTTT. This codes for CAWSVPVRGNTIYF.

The chain has TRBV2 and TRBJ1-1; 11 bases are a match to TRBD1. The germline V gene has CDR1 SNHLY and CDR2 FYNNEI. Trimming removed 3 bases from V and 10 bases from J; junction bases left unmatched: 7. The CDR3 has 14 residues. CDR3 bases: TGTGCCAGCAGTGACCGGACAGGGGGCGCGGTAGCTTTCTTT. This codes for CASSDRTGGAVAFF.

V is TRBV28 and J is TRBJ1-5, with D unclear. CDR3 length: 12 residues. The V and J ends lost 8 bases and 6 bases respectively, with 11 bases between them. CDR1 MDHEN and CDR2 SYDVKM come from the germline V gene. For the CDR3, the DNA is TGTGCCAGCGGACCCCGGAGTCAGCCCCAGCATTTT. Amino acid sequence: CASGPRSQPQHF.

The chain couples TRBV24-1 to TRBJ2-7; 9 bases line up with TRBD1. CDR3 size: 14 residues. V was clipped by 8 bases and J by 4 bases; unmatched bases: 8. Per germline, CDR1 KGHDR and CDR2 SFDVKD. This CDR3 reads CATNNRTGAYEQYF. For the CDR3, the DNA is TGTGCCACCAACAACAGGACAGGGGCGTACGAGCAGTACTTC.

The chain couples TRBV11-2 to TRBJ2-1; tentative D call: TRBD2 (5 bases). The CDR3 sequence is 14 residues long. V shed 1 base and J shed 5 bases, with 9 bases lying between them. Germline V gene sequence: CDR1 SGHAT, CDR2 FQNNGV. This CDR3 reads CASSLGGLNNEQFF. CDR3 DNA sequence: TGTGCCAGCAGCTTAGGCGGACTGAACAATGAGCAGTTCTTC.

J is TRBJ1-1 and V is TRBV2; no reliable D call. Germline V CDR1 and CDR2: SNHLY, FYNNEI. V dropped 7 bases and J dropped 2 bases, with 14 bases sitting between them. The CDR3 is 14 amino acids. CDR3 coding DNA: TGTGCCAGCAAGTCACAGTCGAGTAACACTGAAGCTTTCTTT. Amino acids: CASKSQSSNTEAFF.

This chain joins TRBV10-1 and TRBJ2-7, with 9 positions matching TRBD2. The CDR3 spans 15 residues. CDR1 and CDR2 (germline): WNHNN, SYGVQD (reference sequence). Germline trimming cut 7 bases from V and 0 bases from J; bases unmatched to any gene: 7. The CDR3 DNA is TGCGCCAGCACCGCCGCGGGGGGGAGCTCCTACGAGCAGTACTTC. Protein product: CASTAAGGSSYEQYF.

V and J are TRBV6-5 and TRBJ2-5, with D possibly TRBD1 on 7 matching bases. Trimming removed 8 bases from V and 0 bases from J, with 16 bases in between. The CDR3 consists of 15 residues. The germline CDR1 and CDR2 sequences are MNHEY and SVGAGI. The CDR3 region has the DNA TGTGCCAGCCTTCGGTCAGGGGGGTACCAAGAGACCCAGTACTTC. The encoded protein is CASLRSGGYQETQYF.

The V gene is TRBV7-2, the J gene TRBJ2-2; unclear D gene. This CDR3 spans 15 amino acids. Trimming left V 3 bases short and J 4 bases short, with 12 bases between. Per the germline V gene, CDR1 is SGHTA and CDR2 is FQGNSA. The CDR3 nucleotides are TGTGCCAGCAGCTTGTTAGGGCGGTCCACCGGGGAGCTGTTTTTT. Amino acid sequence: CASSLLGRSTGELFF.

The chain carries TRBV3-1 (or the pseudogene TRBV3-2) and TRBJ1-3, with a tentative D call TRBD1 (5 bases). The CDR3 has 16 residues. The germline V gene has CDR1 LGHDT and CDR2 YNNKEL (reference sequence). Trimming removed 1 base from V and 0 bases from J, with 10 bases in between. DNA of the CDR3: TGTGCCAGCAGCCAAGGGGGCATTCGCTCTGGAAACACCATATATTTT. Translating gives CASSQGGIRSGNTIYF.

Only one count was recorded for this clone. The chain is built from TRBV2 and TRBJ1-6; 9 positions agree with TRBD1. The CDR3 spans 14 residues. The V gene's germline CDR1 is SNHLY and CDR2 FYNNEI. Trimming removed 6 bases from V and 9 bases from J; junction bases left unmatched: 6. CDR3 protein: CASSWGQGVSPLHF. In nucleotides, the CDR3 is TGTGCCAGCAGCTGGGGACAGGGTGTTTCACCCCTCCACTTT.

This chain connects TRBV6-5 to TRBJ2-7, with a weak D call TRBD2 (6 bases). V was clipped by 6 bases and J by 0 bases, with 12 bases between them. The germline CDR1 and CDR2 sequences are MNHEY and SVGAGI. The CDR3 is 14 residues long. CDR3 region: CASSPGGTSYEQYF. The CDR3 region has the DNA TGTGCCAGCAGCCCCGGGGGTACCTCCTACGAGCAGTACTTC.

The chain carries TRBV30 and TRBJ1-1, with a possible D match to TRBD1 (5 bases). Germline CDR1 and CDR2: GTSNPN and SVGIG (reference sequence). Trimming removed 7 bases at V and 3 bases at J, with 15 bases between. This CDR3 is built from 13 residues. The DNA for the CDR3 is TGTGCCTTAAAACGGGGGGGAGACACTGAAGCTTTCTTT. It translates to CALKRGGDTEAFF.